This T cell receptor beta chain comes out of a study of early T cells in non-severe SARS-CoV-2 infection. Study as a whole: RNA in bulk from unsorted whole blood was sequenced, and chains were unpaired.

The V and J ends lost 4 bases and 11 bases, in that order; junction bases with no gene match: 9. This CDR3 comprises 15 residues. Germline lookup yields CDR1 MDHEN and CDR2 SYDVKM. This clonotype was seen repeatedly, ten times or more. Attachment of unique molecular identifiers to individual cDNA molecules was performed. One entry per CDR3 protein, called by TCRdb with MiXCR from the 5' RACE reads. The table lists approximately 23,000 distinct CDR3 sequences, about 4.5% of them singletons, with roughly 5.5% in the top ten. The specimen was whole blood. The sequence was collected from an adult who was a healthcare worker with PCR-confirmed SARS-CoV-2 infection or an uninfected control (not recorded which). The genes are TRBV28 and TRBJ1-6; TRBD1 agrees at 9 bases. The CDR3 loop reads CASSWPQGQGPPLHF. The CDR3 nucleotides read TGTGCCAGCAGTTGGCCCCAGGGACAGGGACCACCCCTCCACTTT.